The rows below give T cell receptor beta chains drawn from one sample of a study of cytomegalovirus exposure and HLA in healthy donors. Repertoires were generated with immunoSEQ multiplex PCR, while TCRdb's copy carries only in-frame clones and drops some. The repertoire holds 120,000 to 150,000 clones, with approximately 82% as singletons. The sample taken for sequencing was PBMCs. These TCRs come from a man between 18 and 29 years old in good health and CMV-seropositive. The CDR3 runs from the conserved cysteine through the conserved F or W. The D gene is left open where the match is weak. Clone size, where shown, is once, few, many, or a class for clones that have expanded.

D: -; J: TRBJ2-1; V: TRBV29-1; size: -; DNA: TGCAGCGTTGAAGGGTCTAGCCTATCCTACAATGAGCAGTTCTTC; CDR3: CSVEGSSLSYNEQFF
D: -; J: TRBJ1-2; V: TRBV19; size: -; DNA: TGTGCCAGTAGTATAGACCCTCGACAGGCGGTGGGCTACACCTTC; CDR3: CASSIDPRQAVGYTF
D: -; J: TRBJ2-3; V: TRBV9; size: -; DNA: TGTGCCAGCAGCGTAGCTCCGAGGGCCGATAGCACAGATACGCAGTATTTT; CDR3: CASSVAPRADSTDTQYF
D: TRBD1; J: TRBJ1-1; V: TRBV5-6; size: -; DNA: TGTGCCAGCAGCGAGGGACAGCAGAACACTGAAGCTTTCTTT; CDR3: CASSEGQQNTEAFF
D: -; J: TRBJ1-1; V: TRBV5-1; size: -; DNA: TGCGCCAGCAGCTCGGGGGGGGTGAACACTGAAGCTTTCTTT; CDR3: CASSSGGVNTEAFF
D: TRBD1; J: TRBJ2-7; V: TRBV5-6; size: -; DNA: TGTGCCAGCAGCGAGGGGACAGTCAAAGTTGCCCGCAAGCAGTACTTC; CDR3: CASSEGTVKVARKQYF
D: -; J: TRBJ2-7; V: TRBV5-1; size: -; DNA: TGCGCCAGCAGCTTGGAGACTAGCTACGAGCAGTACTTC; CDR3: CASSLETSYEQYF
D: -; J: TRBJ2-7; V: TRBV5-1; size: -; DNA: TGCGCCAGCAGCTTAGCAGGGTCCTACGAGCAGTACTTC; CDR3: CASSLAGSYEQYF
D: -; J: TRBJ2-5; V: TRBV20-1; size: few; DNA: TGCAGTGCTTACAGACAAGAGACCCAGTACTTC; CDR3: CSAYRQETQYF
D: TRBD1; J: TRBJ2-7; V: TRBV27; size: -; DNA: TGTGCCAGCAGTTTCCGACAGGGGGTATTTGTGCAGTACTTC; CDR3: CASSFRQGVFVQYF
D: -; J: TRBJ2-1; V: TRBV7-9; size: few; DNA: TGTGCCAGCAGCTCCCTCGCGAAAACGGTTTACAATGAGCAGTTCTTC; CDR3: CASSSLAKTVYNEQFF
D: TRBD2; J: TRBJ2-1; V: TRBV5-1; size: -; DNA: TGCGCCAGCAGCTTGACTAGCGCCAATGAGCAGTTCTTC; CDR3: CASSLTSANEQFF
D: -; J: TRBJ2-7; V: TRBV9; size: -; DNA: TGTGCCAGCAGCGTTACCGGGATTAGGCTTGACGAGCAGTACTTC; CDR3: CASSVTGIRLDEQYF
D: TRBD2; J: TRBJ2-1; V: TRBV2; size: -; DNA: TGTGCCGGCTCGAGCGGGGGCTACAATGAGCAGTTCTTC; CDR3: CAGSSGGYNEQFF
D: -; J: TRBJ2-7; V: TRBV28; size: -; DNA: TGTGCCAGCACCTACATCAACCGGGGGGCGAGCTCCTACGAGCAGTACTTC; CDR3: CASTYINRGASSYEQYF
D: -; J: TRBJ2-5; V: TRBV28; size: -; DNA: TGTGCCAGCTATACCGGGGGATTAGAGACCCAGTACTTC; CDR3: CASYTGGLETQYF
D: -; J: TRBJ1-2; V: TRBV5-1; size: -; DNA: TGCGCCAGCAGCTTAGAGTTTATGAGTAACTATGGCTACACCTTC; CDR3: CASSLEFMSNYGYTF
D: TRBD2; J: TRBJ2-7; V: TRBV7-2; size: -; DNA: TGTGCCAGCAGCGTCCGGAGGACTAGCGGGATGGATGGATACGAGCAGTACTTC; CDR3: CASSVRRTSGMDGYEQYF
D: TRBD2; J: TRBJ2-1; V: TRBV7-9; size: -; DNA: TGTGCCAGCAGCCTAGAGACTAGCAGGAATGAGCAGTTCTTC; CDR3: CASSLETSRNEQFF
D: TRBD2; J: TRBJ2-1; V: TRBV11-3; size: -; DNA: TGTGCCAGCAGCGTCTTAGCGGGAGCCTACAATGAGCAGTTCTTC; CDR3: CASSVLAGAYNEQFF
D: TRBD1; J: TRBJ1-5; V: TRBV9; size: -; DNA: TGTGCCAGCAGCGTAGGCGGACAGGGACGCAATCAGCCCCAGCATTTT; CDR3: CASSVGGQGRNQPQHF
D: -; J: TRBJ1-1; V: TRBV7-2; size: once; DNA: TGTGCCAGCAGCTTGCTAGGCCTAATGAACACTGAAGCTTTCTTT; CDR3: CASSLLGLMNTEAFF